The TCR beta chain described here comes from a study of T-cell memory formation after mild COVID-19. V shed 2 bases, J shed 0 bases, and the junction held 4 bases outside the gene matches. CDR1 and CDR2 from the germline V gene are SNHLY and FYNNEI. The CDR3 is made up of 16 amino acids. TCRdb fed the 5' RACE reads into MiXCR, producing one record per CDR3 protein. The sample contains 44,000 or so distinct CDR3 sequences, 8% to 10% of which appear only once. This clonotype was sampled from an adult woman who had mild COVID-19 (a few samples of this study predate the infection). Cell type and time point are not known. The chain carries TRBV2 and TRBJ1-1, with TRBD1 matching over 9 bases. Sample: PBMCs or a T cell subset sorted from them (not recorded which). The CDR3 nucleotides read TGTGCCAGCAGTGAAACCGGGACAGGGCTGAACACTGAAGCTTTCTTT. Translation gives CASSETGTGLNTEAFF.